The entry that follows covers one TCR beta chain sequence. Study processing details: Amplification from reference gene primers served as the basis for estimated nucleated cell counts. Data came from immunoSEQ multiplex PCR; TCRdb stores just in-frame clones and leaves some out. V and J calls and clone size follow that table, whereas D and trimming were derived from the DNA. The sample includes approximately 110,000 clones, 80% to 95% of them seen just once. One Seattle source followed patients from active infection through their disease course. This sample was included in a study of blood T cell repertoires in COVID-19. Across the whole study: Italy, Spain and the United States were the sources of the convalescent and acute COVID-19 samples.

This clonotype was obtained from a man over 45 with COVID-19, enrolled during active disease. Sequences were obtained from peripheral blood.

CDR3 nucleotides: TGCGCCACCGCAGGACTCTCCCGGAATGAGCAGTTCTTC. Translating it yields CATAGLSRNEQFF. The V gene is TRBV10-2, the J gene TRBJ2-1; a weak D match, TRBD2 (5 bases). CDR1 WSHSY and CDR2 SAAADI come from the germline V gene. Trimming took off 10 bases at V and 7 bases at J, with 17 bases between the two ends. This CDR3 is 13 amino acids long.